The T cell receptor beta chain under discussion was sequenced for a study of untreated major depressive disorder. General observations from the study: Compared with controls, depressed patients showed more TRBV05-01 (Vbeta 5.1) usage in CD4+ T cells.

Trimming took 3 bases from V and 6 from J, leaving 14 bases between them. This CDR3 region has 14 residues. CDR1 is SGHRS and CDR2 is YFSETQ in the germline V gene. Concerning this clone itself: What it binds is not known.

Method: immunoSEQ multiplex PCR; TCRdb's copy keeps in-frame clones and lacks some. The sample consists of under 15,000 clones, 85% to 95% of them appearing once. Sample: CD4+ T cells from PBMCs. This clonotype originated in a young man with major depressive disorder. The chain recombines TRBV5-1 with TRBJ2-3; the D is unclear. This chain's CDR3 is CASSSDPGGDTQYF. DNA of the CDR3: TGCGCCAGCAGCTCAGACCCCGGCGGCGATACGCAGTATTTT.